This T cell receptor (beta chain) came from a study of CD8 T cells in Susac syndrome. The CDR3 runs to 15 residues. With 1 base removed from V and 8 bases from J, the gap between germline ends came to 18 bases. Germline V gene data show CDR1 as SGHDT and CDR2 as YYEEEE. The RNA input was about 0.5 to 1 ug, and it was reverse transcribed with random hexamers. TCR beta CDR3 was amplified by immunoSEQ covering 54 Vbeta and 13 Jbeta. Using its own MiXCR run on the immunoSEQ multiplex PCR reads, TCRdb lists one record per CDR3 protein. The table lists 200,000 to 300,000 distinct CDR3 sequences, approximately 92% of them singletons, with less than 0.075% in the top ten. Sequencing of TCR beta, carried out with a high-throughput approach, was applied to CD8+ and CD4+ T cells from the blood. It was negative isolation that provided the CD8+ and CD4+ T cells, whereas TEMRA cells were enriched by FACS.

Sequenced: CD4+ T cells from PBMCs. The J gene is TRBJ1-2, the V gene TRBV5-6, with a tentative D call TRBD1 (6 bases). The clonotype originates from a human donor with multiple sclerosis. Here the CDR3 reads CASSLMAGGSGGYTF. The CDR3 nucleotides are TGTGCCAGCAGCTTGATGGCGGGGGGCTCGGGAGGCTACACCTTC.